The 24 T cell receptor beta chains listed next were all sequenced from one sample in a study of blood T cell repertoires in COVID-19. This table comes from immunoSEQ multiplex PCR, and its TCRdb copy is limited to in-frame clones, with some not included. The sample lists around 130,000 clones, around 84% occurring once. Material for sequencing was peripheral blood. These receptors all stem from a man aged 25-45 years with COVID-19, enrolled during active disease.

This chain uses TRBV2 with TRBJ2-7, with TRBD2 identical over 8 bases. Trimming took 4 bases from V and 6 from J; bases not matched to a gene: 2. Germline CDR1 is SNHLY and CDR2 is FYNNEI. This CDR3 has 12 residues. DNA for the CDR3: TGTGCCAGCAGTGCGGGAGGGGGCGAGCAGTACTTC. It specifies CASSAGGGEQYF.

This clone has only a few counts. The chain joins TRBV18 to TRBJ2-2; D may be TRBD2 (5 bases). The CDR3 contains 16 residues. From germline, CDR1 is KGHSH and CDR2 LQKENI. Trimming took off 3 bases at V and 4 bases at J, with 15 bases between the two ends. As DNA, the CDR3 is TGTGCCAGCTCACCCCCGGGGTCCAAAGCCACCGGGGAGCTGTTTTTT. Translated, it gives CASSPPGSKATGELFF.

V gene TRBV27 combines with J gene TRBJ1-1; 9 bases match TRBD1. With 8 bases clipped from V and 0 bases from J, the junction kept 13 bases outside the gene matches. This CDR3 spans 17 amino acids. CDR1 and CDR2 (germline): MNHEY, SMNVEV (reference sequence). The CDR3 DNA reads TGTGCCAGCTCACCCCTGGGACAGGGTGAAATGAACACTGAAGCTTTCTTT. It translates to CASSPLGQGEMNTEAFF.

This clone was observed a few times. The V and J genes are TRBV5-4 and TRBJ1-5; D is uncertain. There are 13 residues in the CDR3. CDR1 is SGHNT, CDR2 YYREEE, per germline (reference sequence). Between the trimmed V and J ends, which lost 0 bases and 9 bases, there was a span of 10 bases. CDR3: CASSLAGSGPQHF. CDR3 sequence (DNA): TGTGCCAGCAGCTTGGCAGGCAGTGGGCCCCAGCATTTT.

This chain links TRBV4-2 with TRBJ1-2, with D possibly being TRBD1 (5 bases). The CDR3 totals 17 residues. Germline V gives CDR1 LGHNA, CDR2 YNFKEQ. V was cut by 0 bases and J by 4 bases, with 18 bases left in between. CDR3 coding DNA: TGTGCCAGCAGCCAAGATGGGGCTGGGGCGCTTGGCTATGGCTACACCTTC. Amino acids: CASSQDGAGALGYGYTF.

This chain uses TRBV28 with TRBJ2-7, with a tentative D call TRBD1 (5 bases). Per germline, CDR1 MDHEN and CDR2 SYDVKM. CDR3 length: 13 amino acids. V was trimmed by 5 bases and J by 6 bases, leaving 14 bases between them. The CDR3 DNA is TGTGCCAGCAGTCCCACCGACAGAACCGAGCAGTACTTC. This translates into CASSPTDRTEQYF. The variable domain in full, completed from reference TRBV28 and TRBJ2-7, reads DVKVTQSSRYLVKRTGEKVFLECVQDMDHENMFWYRQDPGLGLRLIYFSYDVKMKEKGDIPEGYSVSREKKERFSLILESASTNQTSMYLCASSPTDRTEQYFGPGTRLTVT.

The genes are TRBV28 and TRBJ2-6, with TRBD1 identical over 8 bases. V was pared by 5 bases and J by 0 bases, with 0 bases of the junction left unmatched. Germline V gives CDR1 MDHEN, CDR2 SYDVKM. The CDR3 has 15 amino acids. The CDR3 protein is CASSGQGSGANVLTF. CDR3 sequence (DNA): TGTGCCAGCAGTGGACAGGGCTCTGGGGCCAACGTCCTGACTTTC.

V gene TRBV6-1 combines with J gene TRBJ1-5, with D possibly TRBD1 on 6 matching bases. Germline values: CDR1 MNHNS, CDR2 SASEGT. This CDR3 has 18 amino acids. V lost 3 bases to trimming and J lost 4 bases, with 22 bases between them. The CDR3 sequence: CASSESRQVRFSNQPQHF. The CDR3 DNA reads TGTGCCAGCAGTGAGTCCCGACAGGTCCGCTTTAGTAATCAGCCCCAGCATTTT.

The V call is TRBV9, the J call TRBJ2-3, with D possibly TRBD2 on 7 matching bases. CDR1 is SGDLS and CDR2 is YYNGEE in the germline V gene. V lost 3 bases to trimming and J lost 6 bases, with 20 bases between them. This CDR3 comprises 16 residues. Here the CDR3 DNA reads TGTGCCAGCAGCGAGGGACTACTGGGGGGGGCGGATACGCAGTATTTT. The encoded protein is CASSEGLLGGADTQYF.

This rearrangement joins TRBV2 to TRBJ1-5; D is uncertain. This CDR3 has 15 residues. Germline CDR1 reads SNHLY; CDR2 reads FYNNEI. The V end lost 2 bases, the J end lost 4 bases, and 12 bases lay between the germline ends. CDR3 DNA: TGTGCCAGCAGTGAATATCTGGGCCCGAATCAGCCCCAGCATTTT. It is translated as CASSEYLGPNQPQHF.

V is TRBV28 and J is TRBJ1-2, with TRBD1 matching over 10 bases. The germline V gene has CDR1 MDHEN and CDR2 SYDVKM. The CDR3 extends over 15 amino acids. V was clipped by 9 bases and J by 8 bases; unmatched bases: 15. The CDR3 protein is CASARAGTGEEGYTF. DNA for the CDR3: TGTGCCAGTGCTCGAGCCGGGACAGGGGAGGAGGGCTACACCTTC.

This clone has just one count. The V and J genes are TRBV6-5 and TRBJ1-2; D is unresolved. The CDR3 extends over 14 amino acids. V lost 0 bases, J lost 8 bases, and 13 bases lay in between. Looked up from germline, CDR1 is MNHEY and CDR2 is SVGAGI. The CDR3 DNA follows: TGTGCCAGCAGTTACTCACCACAAAGCGCAGGCTACACCTTC. Amino acids: CASSYSPQSAGYTF.

The J gene is TRBJ1-2, the V gene TRBV19; 7 bases agree with TRBD1. The CDR3 sequence is 14 residues long. Germline loops: CDR1 LNHDA, CDR2 SQIVND (reference sequence). Trimming took 4 bases from V and 4 from J; bases not matched to a gene: 6. The DNA of the CDR3 is TGTGCCAGTAGTAGGGCAGGGGGAGGCTATGGCTACACCTTC. Translating it yields CASSRAGGGYGYTF.

This clone was counted only a few times. The chain recombines TRBV19 with TRBJ1-5, with D possibly being TRBD1 (6 bases). Germline CDR1 and CDR2: LNHDA and SQIVND (reference sequence). The length of the CDR3 is 12 residues. Trimming took 7 bases from V and 6 from J, leaving 10 bases between them. The CDR3 is CASKTGSQPQHF. CDR3 nucleotides: TGTGCCAGTAAAACAGGGAGTCAGCCCCAGCATTTT. Using reference TRBV19 and TRBJ1-5 for the parts outside the CDR3, the full variable domain is DGGITQSPKYLFRKEGQNVTLSCEQNLNHDAMYWYRQDPGQGLRLIYYSQIVNDFQKGDIAEGYSVSREKKESFPLTVTSAQKNPTAFYLCASKTGSQPQHFGDGTRLSIL.

The V gene is TRBV5-1, the J gene TRBJ1-1; D gene unclear. V lost 4 bases and J 4 bases, leaving 23 bases between the germline ends. CDR3 length equals 17 residues. Germline loops: CDR1 SGHRS, CDR2 YFSETQ. The CDR3 bases are TGCGCCAGCAGCACGGAGGGAGTGGCAGGTCGTGCCACTGAAGCTTTCTTT. It codes for CASSTEGVAGRATEAFF.

The V call is TRBV6-2 or TRBV6-3, the J call TRBJ2-3; 9 nucleotides match TRBD2. Trimming cost V 6 bases and J 1 base; bases outside gene matches: 5. The CDR3 sequence is 15 residues long. Per germline, CDR1 MNHEY and CDR2 SVGEGT. The CDR3 DNA reads as TGTGCCAGCAGCACACGGACTAGCGGCACAGATACGCAGTATTTT. Amino acids: CASSTRTSGTDTQYF.

The gene calls are TRBV27 and TRBJ2-3; D possibly corresponds to TRBD2 (6 bases). The CDR3 runs 15 residues. The germline V gene has CDR1 MNHEY and CDR2 SMNVEV (reference sequence). Trimming removed 2 bases at V and 0 bases at J, with 9 bases between. CDR3: CASSLRDFSTDTQYF. Here the CDR3 DNA reads TGTGCCAGCAGTTTAAGGGACTTTAGCACAGATACGCAGTATTTT.

V is TRBV15 and J is TRBJ2-5; 8 positions match TRBD2. After removal of 0 bases from V and 5 bases from J, the junction contained 2 bases not matched to a gene. CDR1 and CDR2 (germline): LNHNV, YYDKDF (reference sequence). This CDR3 spans 14 amino acids. The CDR3 is CATSRDSGGETQYF. For the CDR3, the DNA is TGTGCCACCAGCAGAGATTCGGGGGGGGAGACCCAGTACTTC.

The V and J genes are TRBV28 and TRBJ1-6, with a weak D call TRBD1 (6 bases). From germline, CDR1 is MDHEN and CDR2 SYDVKM. The CDR3 runs to 16 residues. V shed 8 bases and J shed 0 bases, with 14 bases lying between them. The CDR3 region is CASVNRASSYNSPLHF. The CDR3 coding sequence is TGTGCCAGCGTCAACAGGGCGAGCTCCTATAATTCACCCCTCCACTTT.

This chain links TRBV29-1 with TRBJ1-4; 9 bases fit TRBD1. CDR3 length: 17 amino acids. In germline, CDR1 is SQVTM, CDR2 ANQGSEA. Trimming cost V 5 bases and J 8 bases; bases outside gene matches: 18. Here the CDR3 DNA reads TGCAGCGTTCCACCTCCGGGACAGGGCCCACAGGAGGAAAAACTGTTTTTT. This translates into CSVPPPGQGPQEEKLFF.

The chain is built from TRBV7-6 and TRBJ2-3, with TRBD2 identical over 9 bases. The CDR3 is 18 amino acids. Unmatched junction bases numbered 14, after V lost 4 bases and J lost 3 bases. CDR1 is SGHVS, CDR2 FNYEAQ, per germline. The CDR3: CASSSLAGTAPMTDTQYF. CDR3 coding DNA: TGTGCCAGCAGCTCCCTAGCGGGAACAGCCCCTATGACAGATACGCAGTATTTT.

CDR3: CASSWGGQGGTEAFF. Written as DNA, the CDR3 is TGTGCCAGTAGTTGGGGGGGCCAAGGGGGCACTGAAGCTTTCTTT. This sequence joins TRBV19 and TRBJ1-1; tentatively, D is TRBD1 (6 bases). V lost 5 bases, J lost 4 bases, and 17 bases lay in between. The CDR3 covers 15 residues. In germline, CDR1 is LNHDA, CDR2 SQIVND (reference sequence). Full variable domain (rest looked up from reference TRBV19 and TRBJ1-1): DGGITQSPKYLFRKEGQNVTLSCEQNLNHDAMYWYRQDPGQGLRLIYYSQIVNDFQKGDIAEGYSVSREKKESFPLTVTSAQKNPTAFYLCASSWGGQGGTEAFFGQGTRLTVV.

The chain carries TRBV9 and TRBJ1-4; D call uncertain. The germline V gene encodes CDR1 SGDLS and CDR2 YYNGEE. The CDR3 extends over 16 amino acids. V dropped 3 bases and J dropped 8 bases, with 20 bases sitting between them. The CDR3 DNA is TGTGCCAGCAGCGCAGACCGGCGGGAACCGCACGAAAAACTGTTTTTT. Translation: CASSADRREPHEKLFF.

V gene TRBV10-3 combines with J gene TRBJ2-4; 7 bases map to TRBD1. The CDR3 loop spans 14 amino acids. V lost 2 bases and J lost 7; bases outside the gene matches: 5. Per the germline V gene, CDR1 is ENHRY and CDR2 is SYGVKD. Here the CDR3 DNA reads TGTGCCATCAGTGAGCCAGGGACAGTCAACATTCAGTACTTC. It is translated as CAISEPGTVNIQYF.